This is a list of T cell receptor beta chains from one sample in a study of blood T cell repertoires in COVID-19. Some clones are missing from TCRdb's copy, which holds only in-frame ones; the method was immunoSEQ multiplex PCR. In the table there are some 150,000 clones, about 90% of which are singletons. The sample was peripheral blood. These receptors came from a man aged 45-65 years with acute or convalescent COVID-19. Each CDR3 is given with its conserved first and last residue. A D gene is named only where the DNA matches it firmly. Clone sizes are given selectively: once, few, many, or a class where the clone is expanded.

J: TRBJ2-6; size: -; V: TRBV14; D: -; DNA: TGTGCCAGCAGCCCCTACTCTGGGGCCAACGTCCTGACTTTC; CDR3: CASSPYSGANVLTF
J: TRBJ1-1; size: few; V: TRBV6-1; D: -; DNA: TGTGCCAGCAGTGACGTCGGGGGGGCCGCTGAAGCTTTCTTT; CDR3: CASSDVGGAAEAFF
J: TRBJ1-2; size: -; V: TRBV5-6; D: -; DNA: TGTGCCAGCAGCTTTTTCTCTCGGCGCGGGGTTGGCTACACCTTC; CDR3: CASSFFSRRGVGYTF
J: TRBJ1-3; size: -; V: TRBV13; D: TRBD1; DNA: TGTGCCAGCAGCTTAGGCCTCCAGGGGGTTGGAAACACCATATATTTT; CDR3: CASSLGLQGVGNTIYF
J: TRBJ2-5; size: -; V: TRBV5-1; D: TRBD2; DNA: TGCGCCAGCAGTGCGGGAGGGGCCGGGGAGACCCAGTACTTC; CDR3: CASSAGGAGETQYF
J: TRBJ1-4; size: -; V: TRBV7-9; D: -; DNA: TGTGCCAGCAGCTTAGTCGCCGGGGGAAATGAAAAACTGTTTTTT; CDR3: CASSLVAGGNEKLFF
J: TRBJ2-1; size: -; V: TRBV7-9; D: TRBD1; DNA: TGTGCCAGCAGCTCAACGCGGCAGGGGGTTTGGAATGAGCAGTTCTTC; CDR3: CASSSTRQGVWNEQFF
J: TRBJ1-5; size: -; V: TRBV7-2; D: -; DNA: TGTGCCAGCAGCTTAGTAAGCGACAGTTTGATGCATTTT; CDR3: CASSLVSDSLMHF
J: TRBJ2-1; size: -; V: TRBV6-1; D: -; DNA: TGTGCCAGCAGTGAAACTAGCTCCTACAATGAGCAGTTCTTC; CDR3: CASSETSSYNEQFF
J: TRBJ2-3; size: -; V: TRBV3-1/TRBV3-2; D: -; DNA: TGTGCCAGCAGCCAGGGCAGGGTAACAGATACGCAGTATTTT; CDR3: CASSQGRVTDTQYF
J: TRBJ1-5; size: -; V: TRBV20-1; D: -; DNA: TGCAGTGCTAGTGGGGGGCGCGGGCAGCCCCAGCATTTT; CDR3: CSASGGRGQPQHF
J: TRBJ1-5; size: -; V: TRBV28; D: TRBD1; DNA: TGTGCCAGCAGTTCCACGACAGGGAAGGTCAATCAGCCCCAGCATTTT; CDR3: CASSSTTGKVNQPQHF